This TCR beta chain was documented in a study of blood T cells in healthy people across ages. This clonotype showed up just a few times. With a J-beta primer mix and a sample-barcoded 5' primer, a second PCR ran 7 to 11 cycles. Using its own MiXCR run on the 5' RACE reads, TCRdb lists one record per CDR3 protein. The sample has about 900,000 distinct CDR3 sequences; around 46% are singletons. The germline gives CDR1 LGHNA, CDR2 YSLEER. The length of the CDR3 is 18 residues. The V gene lost 1 base and the J gene lost 0 bases, with 17 bases spanning the gap. The gene calls are TRBV4-3 and TRBJ2-3, with D possibly being TRBD1 (5 bases). This TCR came from a man in his thirties or forties in good health. Sequencing was done on a sample of blood. CDR3 loop: CASSQGGASISSTDTQYF. CDR3 coding DNA: TGCGCCAGCAGCCAAGGTGGGGCTAGTATCTCTAGCACAGATACGCAGTATTTT.